This T cell receptor beta chain was captured by sequencing in a study of CD8+ T cells in alopecia areata. cDNA reverse transcribed from extracted RNA served as the sequencing template. Generated by immunoSEQ multiplex PCR, the TCRdb table keeps only in-frame clones and is missing some. The repertoire includes about 200,000 clones, 50% to 60% of them detected once, and less than 4% sits in the top ten. Study-wide results and caveats: The study found TCR sharing across patients less clear than in mice, possibly for HLA reasons.

Specified treatment: oral pan-JAK inhibitor, 5-10 mg twice daily. Germline V lookup: CDR1 LGHNA, CDR2 YNFKEQ. There are 17 residues in the CDR3. Trimming pared 0 bases from V and 4 bases from J, leaving 15 bases between. This clone was recorded once. Its specificity is not known. V usage is TRBV4-2 and J usage is TRBJ1-4; D call uncertain. Sequencing used CD4+ T cells sorted from blood, obtained at week 4, from a patient treated with tofacitinib. The source is a human donor with alopecia areata. The DNA for the CDR3 is TGTGCCAGCAGCCAAGACGATGTCCGGGCGAGTAATGAAAAACTGTTTTTT. It is translated as CASSQDDVRASNEKLFF.